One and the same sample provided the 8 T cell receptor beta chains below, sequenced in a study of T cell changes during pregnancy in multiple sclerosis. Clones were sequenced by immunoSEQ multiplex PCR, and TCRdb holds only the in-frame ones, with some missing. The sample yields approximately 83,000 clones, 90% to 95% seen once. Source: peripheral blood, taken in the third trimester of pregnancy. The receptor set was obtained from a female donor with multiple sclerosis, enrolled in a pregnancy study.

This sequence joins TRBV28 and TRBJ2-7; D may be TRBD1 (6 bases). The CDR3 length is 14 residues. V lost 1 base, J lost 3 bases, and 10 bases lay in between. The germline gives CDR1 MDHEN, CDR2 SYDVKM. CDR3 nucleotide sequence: TGTGCCAGCAGTTTATCATTCAGGGGCTACGAGCAGTACTTC. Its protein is CASSLSFRGYEQYF.

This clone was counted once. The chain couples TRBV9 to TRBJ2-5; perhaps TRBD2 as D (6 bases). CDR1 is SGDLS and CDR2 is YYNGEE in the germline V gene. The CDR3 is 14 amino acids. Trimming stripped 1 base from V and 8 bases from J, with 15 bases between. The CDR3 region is CASSVTLGGTTQYF. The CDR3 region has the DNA TGTGCCAGCAGCGTAACCTTGGGCGGGACCACCCAGTACTTC.

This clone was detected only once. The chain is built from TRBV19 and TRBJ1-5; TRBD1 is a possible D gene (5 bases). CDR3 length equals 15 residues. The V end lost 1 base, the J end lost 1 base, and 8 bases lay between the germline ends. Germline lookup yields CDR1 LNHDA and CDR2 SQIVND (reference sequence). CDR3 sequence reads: CASSIVRQSNQPQHF. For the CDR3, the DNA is TGTGCCAGTAGTATAGTCAGACAGAGCAATCAGCCCCAGCATTTT.

CDR3 region: CASSLWSSGELTDTQYF. The CDR3 DNA reads TGTGCCAGCAGTTTATGGTCTAGCGGGGAACTCACAGATACGCAGTATTTT. The J gene is TRBJ2-3, the V gene TRBV27; 9 nucleotides match TRBD2. J lost 2 bases, V lost 1 base, and 7 bases had no gene match. The CDR3 totals 17 residues. Per the germline V gene, CDR1 is MNHEY and CDR2 is SMNVEV (reference sequence).

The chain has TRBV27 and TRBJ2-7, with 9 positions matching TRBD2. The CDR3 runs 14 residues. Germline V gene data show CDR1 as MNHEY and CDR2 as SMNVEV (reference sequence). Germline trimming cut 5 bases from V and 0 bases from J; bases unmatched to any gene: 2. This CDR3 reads CASSKRGASYEQYF. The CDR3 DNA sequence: TGTGCCAGCAGTAAGCGGGGGGCCTCCTACGAGCAGTACTTC.

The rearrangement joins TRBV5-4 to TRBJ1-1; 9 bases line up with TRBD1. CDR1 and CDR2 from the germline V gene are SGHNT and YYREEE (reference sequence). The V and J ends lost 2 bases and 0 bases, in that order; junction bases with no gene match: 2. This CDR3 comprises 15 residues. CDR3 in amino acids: CASSLRTGVNTEAFF. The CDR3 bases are TGTGCCAGCAGCTTACGGACAGGGGTGAACACTGAAGCTTTCTTT.

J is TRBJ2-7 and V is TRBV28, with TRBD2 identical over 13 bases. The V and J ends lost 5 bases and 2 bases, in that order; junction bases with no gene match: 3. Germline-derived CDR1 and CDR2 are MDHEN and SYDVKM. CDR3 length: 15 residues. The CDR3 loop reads CASSRLAGGAYEQYF. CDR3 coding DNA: TGTGCCAGCAGTAGACTAGCGGGAGGTGCCTACGAGCAGTACTTC.

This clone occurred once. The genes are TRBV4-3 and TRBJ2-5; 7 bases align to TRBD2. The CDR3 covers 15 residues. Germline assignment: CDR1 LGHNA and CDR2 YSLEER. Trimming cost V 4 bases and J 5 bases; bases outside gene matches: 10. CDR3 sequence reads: CASSPTWGGFETQYF. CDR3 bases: TGCGCCAGCAGCCCGACCTGGGGGGGGTTTGAGACCCAGTACTTC.